The clone carrying this TCR delta chain is categorized as medium-sized. The data were taken from a study of gamma-delta chains in newborns, infants, children. Germline V lookup: CDR1 GEAIGNYY, CDR2 EKD. The CDR3 is 18 amino acids. V lost 1 base to trimming and J lost 0 bases; unmatched junction nucleotides: 5. TCRdb re-processed the reads via CATT. The sample shows around 8,100 delta-chain clones, about 3.7% of them seen only once. The chain links TRDV2 to TRDJ3; 7 nucleotides line up with TRDD3. The sequence was collected from a child who was a newborn, infant or young child, either healthy, febrile or measles-vaccinated (not recorded which). What was sequenced was blood. The CDR3 region is CACDTGGHRSWDTRQMFF. CDR3 nucleotide sequence: TGTGCCTGTGACACTGGGGGACACCGCTCCTGGGACACCCGACAGATGTTTTTC.